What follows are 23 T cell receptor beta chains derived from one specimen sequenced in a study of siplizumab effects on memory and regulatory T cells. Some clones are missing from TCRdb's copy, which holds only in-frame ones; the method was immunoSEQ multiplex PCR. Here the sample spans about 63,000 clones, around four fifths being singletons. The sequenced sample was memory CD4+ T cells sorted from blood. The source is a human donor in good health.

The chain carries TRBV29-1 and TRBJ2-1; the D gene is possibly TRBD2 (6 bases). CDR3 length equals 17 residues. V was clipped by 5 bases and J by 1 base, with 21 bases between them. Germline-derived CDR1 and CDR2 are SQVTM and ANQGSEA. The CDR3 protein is CSVTAARGTQSYNEQFF. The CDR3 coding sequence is TGCAGCGTTACGGCGGCGCGCGGGACGCAATCCTACAATGAGCAGTTCTTC.

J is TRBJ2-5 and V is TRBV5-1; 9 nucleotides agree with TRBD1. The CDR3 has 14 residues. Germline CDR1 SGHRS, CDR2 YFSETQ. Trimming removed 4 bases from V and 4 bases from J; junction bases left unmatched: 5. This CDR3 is CASSAGQGRETQYF. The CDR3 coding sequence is TGCGCCAGCAGCGCCGGACAGGGGAGAGAGACCCAGTACTTC.

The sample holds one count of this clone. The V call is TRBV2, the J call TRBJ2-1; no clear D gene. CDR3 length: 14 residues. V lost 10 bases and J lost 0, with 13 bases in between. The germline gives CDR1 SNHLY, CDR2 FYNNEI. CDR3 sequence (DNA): TGTGCCACCCAGCCACGGAGCTCCTACAATGAGCAGTTCTTC. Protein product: CATQPRSSYNEQFF.

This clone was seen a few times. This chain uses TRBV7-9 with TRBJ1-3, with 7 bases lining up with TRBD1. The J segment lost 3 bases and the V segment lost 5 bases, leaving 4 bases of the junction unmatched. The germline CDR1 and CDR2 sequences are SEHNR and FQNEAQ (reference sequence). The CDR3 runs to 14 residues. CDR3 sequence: CASSPDRVGNTIYF. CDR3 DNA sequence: TGTGCCAGCAGCCCTGACAGGGTTGGAAACACCATATATTTT.

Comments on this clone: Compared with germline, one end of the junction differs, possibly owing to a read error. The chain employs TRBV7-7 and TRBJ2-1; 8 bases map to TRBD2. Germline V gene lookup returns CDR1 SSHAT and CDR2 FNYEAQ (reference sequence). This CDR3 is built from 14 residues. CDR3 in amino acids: CASSQAGANNEQFF. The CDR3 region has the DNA TGTGCTAGCAGCCAAGCGGGAGCCAACAATGAGCAGTTCTTC.

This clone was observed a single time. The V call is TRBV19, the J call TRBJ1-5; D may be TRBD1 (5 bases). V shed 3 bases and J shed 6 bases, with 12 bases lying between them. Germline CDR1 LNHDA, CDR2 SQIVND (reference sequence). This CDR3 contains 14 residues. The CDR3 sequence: CASSILVGGQPQHF. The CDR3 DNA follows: TGTGCCAGTAGTATTTTAGTCGGGGGTCAGCCCCAGCATTTT. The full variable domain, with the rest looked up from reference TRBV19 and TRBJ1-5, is DGGITQSPKYLFRKEGQNVTLSCEQNLNHDAMYWYRQDPGQGLRLIYYSQIVNDFQKGDIAEGYSVSREKKESFPLTVTSAQKNPTAFYLCASSILVGGQPQHFGDGTRLSIL.

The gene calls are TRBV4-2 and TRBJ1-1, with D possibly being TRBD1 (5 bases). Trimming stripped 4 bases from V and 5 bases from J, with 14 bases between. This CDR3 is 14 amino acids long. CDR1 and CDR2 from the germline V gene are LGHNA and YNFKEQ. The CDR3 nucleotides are TGTGCCAGCAGCCCGAGACGGGGGAGTACTGAAGCTTTCTTT. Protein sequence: CASSPRRGSTEAFF.

CDR3 nucleotides: TGCAGCGTTGAGGCTACTAGCGGGCACTCCTACGAGCAGTACTTC. It encodes CSVEATSGHSYEQYF. The chain couples TRBV29-1 to TRBJ2-7; TRBD2 matches at 9 bases. The V and J ends lost 3 bases and 0 bases, in that order; junction bases with no gene match: 6. Germline CDR1 SQVTM, CDR2 ANQGSEA. The CDR3 is made up of 15 amino acids.

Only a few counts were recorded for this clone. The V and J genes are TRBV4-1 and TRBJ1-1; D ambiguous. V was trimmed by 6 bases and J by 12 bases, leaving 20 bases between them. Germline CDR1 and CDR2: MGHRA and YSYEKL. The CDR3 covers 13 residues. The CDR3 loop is CASSHGRSINPFF. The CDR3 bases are TGCGCCAGCAGTCACGGCCGATCGATAAACCCTTTCTTT.

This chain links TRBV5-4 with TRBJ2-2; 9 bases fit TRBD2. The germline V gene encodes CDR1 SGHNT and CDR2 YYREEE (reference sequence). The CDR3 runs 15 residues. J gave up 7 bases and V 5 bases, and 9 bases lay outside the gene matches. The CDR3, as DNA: TGTGCCAGCAGTTTAGCGGGAGTGGGGCACGGGGAGCTGTTTTTT. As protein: CASSLAGVGHGELFF.

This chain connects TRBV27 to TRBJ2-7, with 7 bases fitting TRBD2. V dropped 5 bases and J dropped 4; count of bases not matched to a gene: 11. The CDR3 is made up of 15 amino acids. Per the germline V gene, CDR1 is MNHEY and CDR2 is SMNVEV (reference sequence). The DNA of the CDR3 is TGTGCCAGCAGTCGTGACGGGACTACGGGGTACGAGCAGTACTTC. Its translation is CASSRDGTTGYEQYF.

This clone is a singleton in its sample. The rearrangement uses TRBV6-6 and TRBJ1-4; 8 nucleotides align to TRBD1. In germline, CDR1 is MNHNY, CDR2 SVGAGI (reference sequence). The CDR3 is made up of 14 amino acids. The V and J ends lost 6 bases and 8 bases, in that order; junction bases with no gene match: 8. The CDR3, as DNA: TGTGCCAGCAGGGACAGGGTAGGAAGGGAAAAACTGTTTTTT. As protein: CASRDRVGREKLFF.

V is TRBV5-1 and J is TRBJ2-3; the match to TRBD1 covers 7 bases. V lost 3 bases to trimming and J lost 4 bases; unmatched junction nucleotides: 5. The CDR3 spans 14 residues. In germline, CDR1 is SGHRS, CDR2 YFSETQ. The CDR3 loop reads CASSWGQRADTQYF. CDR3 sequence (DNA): TGCGCCAGCAGCTGGGGACAGAGAGCAGATACGCAGTATTTT.

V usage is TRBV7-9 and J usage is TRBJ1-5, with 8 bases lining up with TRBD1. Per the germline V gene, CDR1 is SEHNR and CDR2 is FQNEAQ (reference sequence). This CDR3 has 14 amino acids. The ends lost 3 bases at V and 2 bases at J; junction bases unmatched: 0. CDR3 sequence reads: CASSLGQGNQPQHF. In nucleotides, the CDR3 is TGTGCCAGCAGCTTGGGACAGGGCAATCAGCCCCAGCATTTT.

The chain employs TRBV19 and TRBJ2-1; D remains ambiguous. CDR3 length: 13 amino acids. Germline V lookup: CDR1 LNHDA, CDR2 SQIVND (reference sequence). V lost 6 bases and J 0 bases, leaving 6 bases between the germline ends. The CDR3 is CASSHPSYNEQFF. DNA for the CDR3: TGTGCCAGTAGCCATCCCTCCTACAATGAGCAGTTCTTC.

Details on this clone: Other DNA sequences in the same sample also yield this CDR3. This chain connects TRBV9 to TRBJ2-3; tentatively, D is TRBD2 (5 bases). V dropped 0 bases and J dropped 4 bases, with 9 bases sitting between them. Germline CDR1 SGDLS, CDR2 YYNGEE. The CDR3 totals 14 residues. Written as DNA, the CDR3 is TGTGCCAGCAGCGTAGAGAGAGGGCCAGATACGCAGTATTTT. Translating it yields CASSVERGPDTQYF.

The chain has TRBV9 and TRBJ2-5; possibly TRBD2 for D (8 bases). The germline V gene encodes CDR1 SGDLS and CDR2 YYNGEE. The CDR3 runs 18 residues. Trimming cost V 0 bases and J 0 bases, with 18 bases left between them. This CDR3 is CASSVATGASGYQETQYF. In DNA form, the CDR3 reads TGTGCCAGCAGCGTAGCAACAGGGGCTAGCGGGTACCAAGAGACCCAGTACTTC.

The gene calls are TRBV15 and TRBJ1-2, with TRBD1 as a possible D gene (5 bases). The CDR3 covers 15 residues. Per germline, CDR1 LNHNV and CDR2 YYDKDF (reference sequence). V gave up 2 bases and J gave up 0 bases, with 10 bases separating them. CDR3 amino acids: CATSRRSTANYGYTF. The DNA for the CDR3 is TGTGCCACCAGCAGACGCTCGACAGCTAACTATGGCTACACCTTC.

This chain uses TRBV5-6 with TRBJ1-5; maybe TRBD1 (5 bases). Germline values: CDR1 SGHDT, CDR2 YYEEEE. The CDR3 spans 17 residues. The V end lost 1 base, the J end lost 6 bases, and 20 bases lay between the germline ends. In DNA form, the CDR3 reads TGTGCCAGCAGCTTGTGGGCAGGGTGGGGGAATGGTCAGCCCCAGCATTTT. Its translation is CASSLWAGWGNGQPQHF.

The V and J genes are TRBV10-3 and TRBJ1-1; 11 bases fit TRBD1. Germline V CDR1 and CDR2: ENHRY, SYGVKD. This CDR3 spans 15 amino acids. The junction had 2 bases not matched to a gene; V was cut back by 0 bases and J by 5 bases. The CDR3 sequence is CAISESGTGGTEAFF. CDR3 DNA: TGTGCCATCAGTGAGTCGGGGACAGGGGGGACTGAAGCTTTCTTT.

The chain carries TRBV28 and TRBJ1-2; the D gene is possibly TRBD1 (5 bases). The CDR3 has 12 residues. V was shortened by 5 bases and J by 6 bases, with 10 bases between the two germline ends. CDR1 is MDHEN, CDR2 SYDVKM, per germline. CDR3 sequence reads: CASSTAGHGYTF. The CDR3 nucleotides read TGTGCCAGCAGTACCGCAGGGCATGGCTACACCTTC.

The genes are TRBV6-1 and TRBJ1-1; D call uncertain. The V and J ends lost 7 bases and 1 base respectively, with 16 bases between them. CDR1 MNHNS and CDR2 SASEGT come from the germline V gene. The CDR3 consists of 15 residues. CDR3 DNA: TGTGCCAGCACTGTAACATCCGACGGGAACACTGAAGCTTTCTTT. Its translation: CASTVTSDGNTEAFF.

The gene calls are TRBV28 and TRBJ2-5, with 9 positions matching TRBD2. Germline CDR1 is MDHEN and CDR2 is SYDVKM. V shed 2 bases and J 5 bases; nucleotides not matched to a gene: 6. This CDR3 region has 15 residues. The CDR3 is CASSLAGGPGETQYF. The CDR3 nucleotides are TGTGCCAGCAGTTTAGCGGGAGGGCCGGGGGAGACCCAGTACTTC.